The 19 T cell receptor beta chains presented below share a single source sample, sequenced in a study of control samples from healthy donors and cancer patients. Profiled with immunoSEQ multiplex PCR; TCRdb holds only in-frame clones, not every one. The table shows 120,000 to 150,000 clones, with roughly 89% occurring only once. Source material: blood. These receptors all come from a young man in good health.

CDR3 nucleotide sequence: TGTGCCAGCAGTTTGACAGGGATCGCAGCTACTGGGGCCAACGTCCTGACTTTC. This translates into CASSLTGIAATGANVLTF. The chain carries TRBV2 and TRBJ2-6; 7 bases line up with TRBD1. The germline CDR1 and CDR2 sequences are SNHLY and FYNNEI. Trimming removed 5 bases from V and 2 bases from J; junction bases left unmatched: 12. The CDR3 covers 18 residues.

The V gene is TRBV19, the J gene TRBJ2-1, with TRBD1 matching over 11 bases. The CDR3 is 16 amino acids. Looked up from germline, CDR1 is LNHDA and CDR2 is SQIVND (reference sequence). J gave up 7 bases and V 3 bases, and 8 bases lay outside the gene matches. CDR3 nucleotide sequence: TGTGCCAGTAGTATCACCGGGACAGGGGGACCGAATGAGCAGTTCTTC. Its protein is CASSITGTGGPNEQFF.

V gene TRBV6-5 combines with J gene TRBJ1-4; D perhaps matches TRBD1 (6 bases). With 6 bases removed from V and 2 bases from J, the gap between germline ends came to 13 bases. The CDR3 runs to 15 residues. Germline loops: CDR1 MNHEY, CDR2 SVGAGI. This CDR3 is CASSVLGGTNEKLFF. In DNA form, the CDR3 reads TGTGCCAGCAGCGTCTTGGGGGGCACTAATGAAAAACTGTTTTTT.

This chain links TRBV27 with TRBJ1-1; D gene uncertain. The germline CDR1 and CDR2 sequences are MNHEY and SMNVEV (reference sequence). The V gene lost 1 base and the J gene lost 2 bases, with 17 bases spanning the gap. This CDR3 comprises 17 residues. CDR3 sequence: CASSLFSQGGPNTEAFF. In nucleotides, the CDR3 is TGTGCCAGCAGTTTATTCTCCCAAGGCGGGCCAAACACTGAAGCTTTCTTT.

The chain joins TRBV24-1 to TRBJ2-1, with D hard to call. V lost 0 bases and J lost 0, with 14 bases in between. The CDR3 is made up of 18 amino acids. Germline V lookup: CDR1 KGHDR, CDR2 SFDVKD. The CDR3 DNA sequence: TGTGCCACCAGTGATTTGGACACAGCCCCCCGCTCCTACAATGAGCAGTTCTTC. It codes for CATSDLDTAPRSYNEQFF.

The chain uses TRBV7-6 and TRBJ2-3; 9 nucleotides align to TRBD2. Germline V gives CDR1 SGHVS, CDR2 FNYEAQ. The CDR3 is made up of 17 amino acids. V trimming: 3 bases; J trimming: 4 bases; junction bases outside the gene matches: 11. CDR3 bases: TGTGCCAGCAGCTTCCGTCATCGTGCGGGAGGGGCAGATACGCAGTATTTT. Protein product: CASSFRHRAGGADTQYF.

The chain joins TRBV27 to TRBJ1-1; D is ambiguous. This CDR3 has 17 amino acids. The germline CDR1 and CDR2 sequences are MNHEY and SMNVEV (reference sequence). Trimming took off 1 base at V and 1 base at J, with 16 bases between the two ends. The CDR3 here is CASSLFSLGSANTEAFF. The CDR3 DNA is TGTGCCAGCAGTTTATTTTCGCTTGGGTCGGCGAACACTGAAGCTTTCTTT.

This clone was detected a few times. This rearrangement joins TRBV4-2 to TRBJ2-3, with 10 bases identical to TRBD2. V lost 1 base, J lost 2 bases, and 6 bases stayed unmatched. Looked up from germline, CDR1 is LGHNA and CDR2 is YNFKEQ. This CDR3 contains 17 residues. CDR3 region: CASSQASSGGSTDTQYF. The CDR3 DNA follows: TGTGCCAGCAGCCAAGCGTCTAGCGGGGGTTCCACAGATACGCAGTATTTT.

Details on this clone: The junction does not match germline at one end; this may be a read error. This chain joins TRBV29-1 and TRBJ1-2, with 9 bases aligning to TRBD1. CDR1 SQVTM and CDR2 ANQGSEA come from the germline V gene. This CDR3 has 14 residues. CDR3: CSVEATGGAGGYTF. CDR3 sequence (DNA): TGCAGCGTGGAAGCCACAGGGGGCGCGGGTGGCTACACCTTC.

The V and J genes are TRBV19 and TRBJ2-7; TRBD2 matches 10 bases. The CDR3 contains 16 residues. The J segment lost 1 base and the V segment lost 5 bases, leaving 8 bases of the junction unmatched. Germline lookup yields CDR1 LNHDA and CDR2 SQIVND (reference sequence). The CDR3 DNA is TGTGCCAGTAGTTTTTCTAGCGGGAGTTTTTCCTACGAGCAGTACTTC. Its translation is CASSFSSGSFSYEQYF.

The chain recombines TRBV15 with TRBJ1-4; unclear D gene. V lost 1 base and J lost 5, with 11 bases in between. CDR1 is LNHNV and CDR2 is YYDKDF in the germline V gene (reference sequence). This CDR3 has 15 residues. CDR3 loop: CATSRVAAENEKLFF. The CDR3 coding sequence is TGTGCCACCAGCAGAGTAGCGGCCGAGAATGAAAAACTGTTTTTT.

The genes are TRBV11-1 and TRBJ2-3; D remains ambiguous. Germline CDR1 and CDR2: SGHAT and FQDESV (reference sequence). The CDR3 extends over 11 amino acids. V gave up 3 bases and J gave up 2 bases, with 0 bases separating them. The CDR3 coding sequence is TGTGCCAGCAGCTTCACAGATACGCAGTATTTT. Protein sequence: CASSFTDTQYF.

This clone has a handful of counts. The gene calls are TRBV7-9 and TRBJ1-6; tentative D call: TRBD1 (5 bases). The CDR3 consists of 15 residues. Germline assignment: CDR1 SEHNR and CDR2 FQNEAQ (reference sequence). V was trimmed by 5 bases and J by 9 bases, leaving 17 bases between them. The CDR3 DNA reads as TGTGCCAGCAGCGCTCGGGGAAGCGGGGGTTCACCCCTCCACTTT. As protein: CASSARGSGGSPLHF. The entire variable domain, with the rest obtained from reference TRBV7-9 and TRBJ1-6, is as follows: DTGVSQNPRHKITKRGQNVTFRCDPISEHNRLYWYRQTLGQGPEFLTYFQNEAQLEKSRLLSDRFSAERPKGSFSTLEIQRTEQGDSAMYLCASSARGSGGSPLHFGNGTRLTVT.

This clone was counted a few times. This chain joins TRBV2 and TRBJ1-2; D not certain. The CDR3 consists of 13 residues. V gave up 6 bases and J gave up 2 bases, with 10 bases separating them. Germline CDR1 is SNHLY and CDR2 is FYNNEI. The CDR3 DNA reads as TGTGCCAGCAGGCCTTTCAGCAACTATGGCTACACCTTC. Residues: CASRPFSNYGYTF.

This chain connects TRBV3-1 (or the pseudogene TRBV3-2) to TRBJ2-7; D is undetermined. V shed 1 base and J shed 4 bases, with 14 bases lying between them. Per the germline V gene, CDR1 is LGHDT and CDR2 is YNNKEL (reference sequence). CDR3 length: 15 residues. The CDR3 region has the DNA TGTGCCAGCAGCCAAGTCTTCAGTCCCGATTACGAGCAGTACTTC. The encoded protein is CASSQVFSPDYEQYF.

The rearrangement joins TRBV20-1 to TRBJ1-3; no firm D call. CDR1 is DFQATT and CDR2 is SNEGSKA in the germline V gene (reference sequence). Trimming pared 3 bases from V and 0 bases from J, leaving 12 bases between. The CDR3 runs to 15 residues. The CDR3 sequence is CSASRGGVSGNTIYF. CDR3 DNA sequence: TGCAGTGCTAGTCGGGGAGGAGTCTCTGGAAACACCATATATTTT.

The rearrangement uses TRBV19 and TRBJ2-3; 11 bases match TRBD2. Germline CDR1 reads LNHDA; CDR2 reads SQIVND (reference sequence). J gave up 1 base and V 1 base, and 7 bases lay outside the gene matches. CDR3 size: 18 residues. The CDR3 nucleotides read TGTGCCAGTAGTATAGTGCTAGCGGGGGGTGTAGGCACAGATACGCAGTATTTT. This sequence encodes CASSIVLAGGVGTDTQYF.

The CDR3 DNA reads TGCGCCAGCAGCTTGGGTACAGGAGGTGGTAATTCACCCCTCCACTTT. It yields the protein CASSLGTGGGNSPLHF. This sequence joins TRBV5-1 and TRBJ1-6; possibly TRBD1 for D (5 bases). CDR1 SGHRS and CDR2 YFSETQ come from the germline V gene. The V gene lost 0 bases and the J gene lost 6 bases, with 13 bases spanning the gap. This CDR3 has 16 residues.

V is TRBV5-6 and J is TRBJ1-1; D remains unclear. This CDR3 comprises 16 residues. CDR1 is SGHDT and CDR2 is YYEEEE in the germline V gene. Between the trimmed V and J ends, which lost 3 bases and 4 bases, there was a span of 19 bases. The CDR3 spells CASSYRASRGSTEAFF. CDR3 nucleotide sequence: TGTGCCAGCAGCTATAGGGCAAGCCGAGGATCCACTGAAGCTTTCTTT.